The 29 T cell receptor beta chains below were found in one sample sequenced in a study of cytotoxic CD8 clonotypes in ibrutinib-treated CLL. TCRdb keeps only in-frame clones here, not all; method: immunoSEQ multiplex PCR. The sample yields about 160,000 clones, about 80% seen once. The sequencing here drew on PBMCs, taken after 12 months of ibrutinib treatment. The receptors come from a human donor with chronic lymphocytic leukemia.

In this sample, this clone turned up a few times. Here the CDR3 DNA reads TGTGCCAGCAGTCCTGCCGATACGCAGTATTTT. Translated, it gives CASSPADTQYF. The chain has TRBV6-6 and TRBJ2-3; no definite D call. Trimming took off 5 bases at V and 6 bases at J, with 6 bases between the two ends. Germline values: CDR1 MNHNY, CDR2 SVGAGI (reference sequence). The length of the CDR3 is 11 residues.

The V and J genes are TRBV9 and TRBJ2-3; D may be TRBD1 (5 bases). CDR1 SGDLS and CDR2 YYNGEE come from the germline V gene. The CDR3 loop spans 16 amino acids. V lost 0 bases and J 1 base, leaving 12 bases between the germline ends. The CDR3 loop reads CASSVADNSGTDTQYF. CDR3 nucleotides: TGTGCCAGCAGCGTAGCGGACAACTCAGGCACAGATACGCAGTATTTT.

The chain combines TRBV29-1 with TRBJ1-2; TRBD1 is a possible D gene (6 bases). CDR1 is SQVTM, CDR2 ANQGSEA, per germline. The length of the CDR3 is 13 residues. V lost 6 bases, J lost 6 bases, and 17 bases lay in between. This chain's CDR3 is CSVLGGAGDGYTF. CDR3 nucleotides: TGCAGCGTCCTAGGGGGAGCAGGGGATGGCTACACCTTC. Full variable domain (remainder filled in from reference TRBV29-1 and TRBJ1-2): SAVISQKPSRDICQRGTSLTIQCQVDSQVTMMFWYRQQPGQSLTLIATANQGSEATYESGFVIDKFPISRPNLTFSTLTVSNMSPEDSSIYLCSVLGGAGDGYTFGSGTRLTVV.

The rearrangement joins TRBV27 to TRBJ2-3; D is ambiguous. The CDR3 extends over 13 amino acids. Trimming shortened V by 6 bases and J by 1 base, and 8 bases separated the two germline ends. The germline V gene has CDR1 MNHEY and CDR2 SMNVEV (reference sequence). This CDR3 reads CASSMVRTDTQYF. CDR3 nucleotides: TGTGCCAGCAGCATGGTCCGCACAGATACGCAGTATTTT.

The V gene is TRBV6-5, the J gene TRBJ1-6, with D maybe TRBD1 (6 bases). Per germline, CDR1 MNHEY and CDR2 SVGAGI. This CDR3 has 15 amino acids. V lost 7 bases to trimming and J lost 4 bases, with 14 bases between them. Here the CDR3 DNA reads TGTGCCAGCAATCCTGGGGGGCCATATAATTCACCCCTCCACTTT. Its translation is CASNPGGPYNSPLHF.

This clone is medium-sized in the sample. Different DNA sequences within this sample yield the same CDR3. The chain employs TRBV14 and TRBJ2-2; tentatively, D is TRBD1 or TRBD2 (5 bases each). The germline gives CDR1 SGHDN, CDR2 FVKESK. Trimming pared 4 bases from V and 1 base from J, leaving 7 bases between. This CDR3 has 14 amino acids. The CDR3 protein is CASSPGRNTGELFF. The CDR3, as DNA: TGTGCCAGCAGCCCGGGACGGAACACCGGGGAGCTGTTTTTT.

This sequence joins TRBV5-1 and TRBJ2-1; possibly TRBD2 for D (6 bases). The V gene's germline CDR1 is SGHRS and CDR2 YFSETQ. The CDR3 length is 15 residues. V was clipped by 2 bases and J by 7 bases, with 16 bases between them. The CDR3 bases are TGCGCCAGCAGCTTAAGTGGAGGGCCCGGGAATGAGCAGTTCTTC. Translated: CASSLSGGPGNEQFF.

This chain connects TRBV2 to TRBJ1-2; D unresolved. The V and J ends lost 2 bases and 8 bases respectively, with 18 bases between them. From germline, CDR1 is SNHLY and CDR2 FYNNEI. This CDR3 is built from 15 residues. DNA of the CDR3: TGTGCCAGCAGTGAATTTCCGTTGGCAGGCTCAGGCTACACCTTC. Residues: CASSEFPLAGSGYTF.

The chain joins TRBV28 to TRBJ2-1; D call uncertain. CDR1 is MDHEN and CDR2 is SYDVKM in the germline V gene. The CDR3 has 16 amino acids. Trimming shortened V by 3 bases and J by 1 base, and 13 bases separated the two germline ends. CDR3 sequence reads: CASSFLPVGSYNEQFF. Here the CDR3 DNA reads TGTGCCAGCAGTTTTCTCCCGGTGGGGTCCTACAATGAGCAGTTCTTC.

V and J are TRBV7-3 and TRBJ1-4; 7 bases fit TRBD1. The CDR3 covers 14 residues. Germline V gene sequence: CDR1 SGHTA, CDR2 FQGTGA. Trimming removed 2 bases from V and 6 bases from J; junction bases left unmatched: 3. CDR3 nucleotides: TGTGCCAGCAGCTTAGACAGGGCTGATGAAAAACTGTTTTTT. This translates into CASSLDRADEKLFF.

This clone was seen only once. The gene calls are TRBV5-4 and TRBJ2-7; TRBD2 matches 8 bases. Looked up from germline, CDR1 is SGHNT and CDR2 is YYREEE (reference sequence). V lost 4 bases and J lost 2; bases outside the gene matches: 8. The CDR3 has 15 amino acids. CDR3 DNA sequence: TGTGCCAGCAGCCCCGGTGCGGGAGGACCCTACGAGCAGTACTTC. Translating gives CASSPGAGGPYEQYF.

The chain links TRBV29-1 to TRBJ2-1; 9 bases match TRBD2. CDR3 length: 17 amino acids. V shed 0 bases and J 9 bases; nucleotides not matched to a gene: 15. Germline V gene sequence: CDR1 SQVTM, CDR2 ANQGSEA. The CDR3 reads CSVEDRRRIAGDLEQFF. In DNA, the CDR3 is TGCAGCGTTGAAGATCGGCGGAGAATAGCGGGAGACCTTGAGCAGTTCTTC.

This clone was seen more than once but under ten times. The CDR3 loop is CASIRRTSYEQYF. In DNA form, the CDR3 reads TGTGCCAGCATAAGACGGACCTCCTACGAGCAGTACTTC. The chain combines TRBV2 with TRBJ2-7; D is unresolved. CDR1 is SNHLY and CDR2 is FYNNEI in the germline V gene. The CDR3 is made up of 13 amino acids. The V and J ends lost 7 bases and 0 bases respectively, with 10 bases between them.

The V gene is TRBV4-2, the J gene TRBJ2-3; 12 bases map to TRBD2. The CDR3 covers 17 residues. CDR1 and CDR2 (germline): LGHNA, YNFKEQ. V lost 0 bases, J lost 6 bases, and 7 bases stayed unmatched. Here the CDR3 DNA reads TGTGCCAGCAGCCAAGATCAGGCTAGCGGGGGGGCCGATACGCAGTATTTT. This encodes CASSQDQASGGADTQYF.

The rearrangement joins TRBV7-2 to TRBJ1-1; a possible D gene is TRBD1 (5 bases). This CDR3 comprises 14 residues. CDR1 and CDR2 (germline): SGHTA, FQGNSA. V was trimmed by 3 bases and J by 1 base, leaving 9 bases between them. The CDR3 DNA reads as TGTGCCAGCAGCTTCGGGACGGCGAACACTGAAGCTTTCTTT. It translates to CASSFGTANTEAFF.

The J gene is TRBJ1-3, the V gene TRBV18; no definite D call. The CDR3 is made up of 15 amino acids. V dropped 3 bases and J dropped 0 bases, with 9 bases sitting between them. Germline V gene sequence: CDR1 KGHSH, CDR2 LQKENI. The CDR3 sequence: CASSPKLGSGNTIYF. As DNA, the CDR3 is TGTGCCAGCTCACCGAAACTGGGCTCTGGAAACACCATATATTTT. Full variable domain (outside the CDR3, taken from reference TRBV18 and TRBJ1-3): NAGVMQNPRHLVRRRGQEARLRCSPMKGHSHVYWYRQLPEEGLKFMVYLQKENIIDESGMPKERFSAEFPKEGPSILRIQQVVRGDSAAYFCASSPKLGSGNTIYFGEGSWLTVV.

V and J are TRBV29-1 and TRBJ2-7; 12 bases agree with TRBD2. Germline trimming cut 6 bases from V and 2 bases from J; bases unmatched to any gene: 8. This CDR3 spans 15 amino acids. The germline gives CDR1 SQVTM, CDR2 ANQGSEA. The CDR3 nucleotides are TGCAGCGTGGCTGTGGGACTAGCGGGTCCCTACGAGCAGTACTTC. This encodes CSVAVGLAGPYEQYF.

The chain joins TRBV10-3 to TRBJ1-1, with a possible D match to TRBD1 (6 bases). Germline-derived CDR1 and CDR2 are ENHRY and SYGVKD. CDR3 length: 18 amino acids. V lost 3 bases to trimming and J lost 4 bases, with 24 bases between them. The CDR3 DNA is TGTGCCATCAGTGAAGGAGGACAGAGGGGAGAATATAGCACTGAAGCTTTCTTT. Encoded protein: CAISEGGQRGEYSTEAFF.

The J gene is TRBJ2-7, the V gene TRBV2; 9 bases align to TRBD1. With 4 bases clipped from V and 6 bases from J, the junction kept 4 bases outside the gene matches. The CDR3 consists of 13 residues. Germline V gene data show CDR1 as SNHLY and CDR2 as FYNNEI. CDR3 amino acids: CASSGDRVLEQYF. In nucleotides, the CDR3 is TGTGCCAGCAGTGGGGACAGGGTACTCGAGCAGTACTTC.

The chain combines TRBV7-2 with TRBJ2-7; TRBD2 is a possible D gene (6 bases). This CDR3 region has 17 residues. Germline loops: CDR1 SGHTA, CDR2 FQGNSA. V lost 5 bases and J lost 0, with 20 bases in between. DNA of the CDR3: TGTGCCAGCAGCCGTAGTTACGGTGGCGGGGTCTCCTACGAGCAGTACTTC. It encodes CASSRSYGGGVSYEQYF.

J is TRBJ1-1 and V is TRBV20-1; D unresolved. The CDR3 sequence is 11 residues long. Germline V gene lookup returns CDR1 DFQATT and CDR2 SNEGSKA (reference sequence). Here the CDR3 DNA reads TGCAGCGCTCCCCAGAACACTGAAGCTTTCTTT. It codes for CSAPQNTEAFF.

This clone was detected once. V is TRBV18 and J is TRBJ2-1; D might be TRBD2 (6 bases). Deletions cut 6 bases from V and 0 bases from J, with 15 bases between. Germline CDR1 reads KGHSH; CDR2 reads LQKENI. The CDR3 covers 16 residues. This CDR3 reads CASSAGGSGSYNEQFF. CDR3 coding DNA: TGTGCCAGCTCCGCCGGTGGTAGCGGCTCCTACAATGAGCAGTTCTTC.

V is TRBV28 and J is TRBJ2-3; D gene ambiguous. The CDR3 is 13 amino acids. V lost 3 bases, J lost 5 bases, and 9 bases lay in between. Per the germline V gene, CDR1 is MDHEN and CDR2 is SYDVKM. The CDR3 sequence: CASSLIGKDTQYF. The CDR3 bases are TGTGCCAGCAGTTTGATAGGGAAAGATACGCAGTATTTT. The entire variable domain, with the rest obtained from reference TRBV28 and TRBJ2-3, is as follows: DVKVTQSSRYLVKRTGEKVFLECVQDMDHENMFWYRQDPGLGLRLIYFSYDVKMKEKGDIPEGYSVSREKKERFSLILESASTNQTSMYLCASSLIGKDTQYFGPGTRLTVL.

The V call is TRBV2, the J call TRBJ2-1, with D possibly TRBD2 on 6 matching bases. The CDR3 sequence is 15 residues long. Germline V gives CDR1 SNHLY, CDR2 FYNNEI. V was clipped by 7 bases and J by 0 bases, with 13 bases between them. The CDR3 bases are TGTGCCAGCACAGCCCTAGCGCCCTCCTACAATGAGCAGTTCTTC. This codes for CASTALAPSYNEQFF.

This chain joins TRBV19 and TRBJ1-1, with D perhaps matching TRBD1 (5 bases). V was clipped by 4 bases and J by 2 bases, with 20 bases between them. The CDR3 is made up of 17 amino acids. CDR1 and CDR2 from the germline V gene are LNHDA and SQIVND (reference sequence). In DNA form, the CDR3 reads TGTGCCAGTAGTACGAATTTAGGTGCAGGGATAAACACTGAAGCTTTCTTT. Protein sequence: CASSTNLGAGINTEAFF.

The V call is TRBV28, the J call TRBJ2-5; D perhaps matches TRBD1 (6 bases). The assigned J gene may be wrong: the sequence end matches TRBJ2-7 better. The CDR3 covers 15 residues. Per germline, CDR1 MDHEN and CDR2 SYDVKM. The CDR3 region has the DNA TGTGCCAGCAGTTCGACAGGCTCGAGCTCCTACGAGCAGTACTTC. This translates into CASSSTGSSSYEQYF.

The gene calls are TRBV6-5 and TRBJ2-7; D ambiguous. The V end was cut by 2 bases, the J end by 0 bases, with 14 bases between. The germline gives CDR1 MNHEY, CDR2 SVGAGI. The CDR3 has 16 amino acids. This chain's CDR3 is CASSYSRTPSSYEQYF. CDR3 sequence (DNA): TGTGCCAGCAGTTACAGCAGAACACCGAGCTCCTACGAGCAGTACTTC.

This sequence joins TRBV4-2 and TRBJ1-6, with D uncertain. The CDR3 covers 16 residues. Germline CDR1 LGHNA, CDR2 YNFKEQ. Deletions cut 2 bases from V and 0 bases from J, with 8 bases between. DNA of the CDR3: TGTGCCAGCAGCCAACGTGAGAGCTCCTATAATTCACCCCTCCACTTT. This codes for CASSQRESSYNSPLHF.

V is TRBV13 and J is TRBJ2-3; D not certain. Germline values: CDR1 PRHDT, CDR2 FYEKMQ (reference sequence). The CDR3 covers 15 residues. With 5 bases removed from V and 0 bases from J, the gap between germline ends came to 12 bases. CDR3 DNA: TGTGCCAGCAGCCCCCTCCGTCAGAGCACAGATACGCAGTATTTT. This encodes CASSPLRQSTDTQYF.